The 12 T cell receptor beta chains presented below share a single source sample, sequenced in a study of response to subunit inactivated influenza vaccine. Each CDR3 protein gets one entry after TCRdb re-called the RT-PCR reads with MiXCR. The sample shows 650,000 to 700,000 distinct CDR3 sequences, 15% to 17% of them seen only once. Sequenced here: PBMCs from blood, sampled about 12 days after vaccination. The receptors come from a man aged 45-60 years who received an inactivated influenza vaccine.

This clonotype was counted only a few times. The V call is TRBV30, the J call TRBJ1-6; a possible D gene is TRBD1 (5 bases). Trimming pared 3 bases from V and 10 bases from J, leaving 16 bases between. The CDR3 totals 14 residues. Germline V gene lookup returns CDR1 GTSNPN and CDR2 SVGIG (reference sequence). The CDR3 is CAWSLWGSYSPLHF. CDR3 in DNA: TGTGCCTGGAGCCTATGGGGGAGTTACTCACCCCTCCACTTT.

This sequence joins TRBV20-1 and TRBJ1-2; 7 bases are a match to TRBD1. This CDR3 comprises 13 residues. Trimming removed 3 bases from V and 5 bases from J; junction bases left unmatched: 6. CDR1 and CDR2 (germline): DFQATT, SNEGSKA (reference sequence). The CDR3 bases are TGCAGTGCTAGGGGACAGAGTACTTATGGCTACACCTTC. Amino acids: CSARGQSTYGYTF.

This clonotype was observed a few times. The chain couples TRBV5-1 to TRBJ2-3; a weak D match, TRBD2 (6 bases). There are 17 residues in the CDR3. Trimming took off 4 bases at V and 0 bases at J, with 18 bases between the two ends. Germline V gives CDR1 SGHRS, CDR2 YFSETQ. CDR3 sequence reads: CASSGETAGPSTDTQYF. For the CDR3, the DNA is TGCGCCAGCAGCGGGGAGACCGCGGGACCAAGCACAGATACGCAGTATTTT.

In this sample, this clonotype turned up once. This may be a read error: a much more frequent sequence differs by one nucleotide. The chain is built from TRBV10-3 and TRBJ2-7, with TRBD2 matching 14 bases. The CDR3 consists of 16 residues. The germline gives CDR1 ENHRY, CDR2 SYGVKD. The CDR3: CAFSSGTSGSFHEQYF. CDR3 sequence (DNA): TGTGCCTTCAGCTCCGGGACTAGCGGGAGCTTCCACGAGCAGTACTTC.

Here the CDR3 DNA reads TGTGCCAGCAGCAACCGGGCGCCGGCCCAGTACTTC. Amino acid sequence: CASSNRAPAQYF. The rearrangement joins TRBV5-6 to TRBJ2-5; no clear D. V was trimmed by 4 bases and J by 9 bases, leaving 13 bases between them. This CDR3 comprises 12 residues. Germline CDR1 reads SGHDT; CDR2 reads YYEEEE.

The V and J genes are TRBV4-3 and TRBJ1-4; TRBD1 agrees at 7 bases. V trimming: 0 bases; J trimming: 6 bases; junction bases outside the gene matches: 7. Germline CDR1 LGHNA, CDR2 YSLEER. The CDR3 contains 16 residues. The CDR3 protein is CASSQDPYRGYEKLFF. The CDR3 DNA sequence: TGCGCCAGCAGCCAAGATCCTTACAGGGGATATGAAAAACTGTTTTTT.

The chain carries TRBV6-6 and TRBJ1-6; D uncertain. CDR1 MNHNY and CDR2 SVGAGI come from the germline V gene (reference sequence). The CDR3 has 13 residues. V was pared by 7 bases and J by 9 bases, with 13 bases between. CDR3 nucleotide sequence: TGTGCCAGCACAAATTCGCGGGTTTCACCCCTCCACTTT. Amino acids: CASTNSRVSPLHF.

Only a few counts were recorded for this clonotype. The chain is built from TRBV20-1 and TRBJ2-7, with D uncertain. Germline V gene sequence: CDR1 DFQATT, CDR2 SNEGSKA (reference sequence). The V end was cut by 2 bases, the J end by 6 bases, with 17 bases between. This CDR3 has 14 residues. The CDR3, as DNA: TGCAGTGCTAGATTGCCCCCCGCAGCGCTCGAGCAGTACTTC. Translated: CSARLPPAALEQYF.

The genes are TRBV12-3 or TRBV12-4 and TRBJ1-2, with D tentatively TRBD1 (5 bases). The germline V and J ends were trimmed by 6 bases and 4 bases, with 15 bases remaining between them. The CDR3 has 14 residues. The CDR3 loop is CASRSRGGSYGYTF. The CDR3, as DNA: TGTGCCAGCAGAAGTCGGGGGGGTAGCTATGGCTACACCTTC.

The chain employs TRBV29-1 and TRBJ2-3; D assignment may be TRBD1 or TRBD2 (6 bases each). Germline V gene data show CDR1 as SQVTM and CDR2 as ANQGSEA. V gave up 4 bases and J gave up 2 bases, with 13 bases separating them. CDR3 length equals 14 residues. The CDR3 bases are TGCAGCGTTGGGGGGGTGGGACACACAGATACGCAGTATTTT. It specifies CSVGGVGHTDTQYF.

This chain connects TRBV6-1 to TRBJ2-1, with D tentatively TRBD1 or TRBD2 (6 bases each). Germline-derived CDR1 and CDR2 are MNHNS and SASEGT. The CDR3 contains 14 residues. Trimming took 6 bases from V and 9 from J, leaving 18 bases between them. Written as DNA, the CDR3 is TGTGCCAGCAGCCGAAGGGGGGCCCGGGGTGAGCAGTTCTTC. It encodes CASSRRGARGEQFF.

Many counts were recorded for this clonotype. The gene calls are TRBV12-3 or TRBV12-4 and TRBJ2-7; D remains ambiguous. Trimming removed 0 bases from V and 6 bases from J, with 9 bases in between. CDR3 size: 13 residues. The CDR3 bases are TGTGCCAGCAGTTTAGCGAACGGGCTCGAGCAGTACTTC. Translating it yields CASSLANGLEQYF.